The sequence of this TCR beta chain was determined in a study of beta chain features in type 1 diabetes. Overall study findings and caveats: Across patients, naive, central memory and Treg TCRB repertoires exhibited apparently greater similarity than was observed across healthy donors. TCRB CDR3s were moderately but significantly shorter in Type 1 diabetes patients in all four CD4+ subsets. cDNA sequencing could over-represent cells with high TCR expression. Equally in patients and controls, PCR might preferentially amplify shorter templates.

This CDR3 region has 13 residues. V lost 0 bases to trimming and J lost 13 bases; unmatched junction nucleotides: 4. Germline CDR1 reads SGHRS; CDR2 reads YFSETQ. cDNA synthesis used the whole RNA isolate, giving expressed TCRB sequences. The method was immunoSEQ multiplex PCR; TCRdb's version includes in-frame clones alone and lacks a portion of them. The sample consists of 680,000 or so clones, around a sixth of them appearing once. About this clone: The target antigen is unknown.

The clonotype originates from a man aged 18 to 29 in good health. The J gene is TRBJ2-1, the V gene TRBV5-1, with 10 bases that match TRBD1. Sequences were obtained from naive CD4+ T cells from blood. CDR3 residues: CASSLVRTGGQFF. DNA for the CDR3: TGCGCCAGCAGCTTGGTTAGGACAGGGGGACAGTTCTTC.